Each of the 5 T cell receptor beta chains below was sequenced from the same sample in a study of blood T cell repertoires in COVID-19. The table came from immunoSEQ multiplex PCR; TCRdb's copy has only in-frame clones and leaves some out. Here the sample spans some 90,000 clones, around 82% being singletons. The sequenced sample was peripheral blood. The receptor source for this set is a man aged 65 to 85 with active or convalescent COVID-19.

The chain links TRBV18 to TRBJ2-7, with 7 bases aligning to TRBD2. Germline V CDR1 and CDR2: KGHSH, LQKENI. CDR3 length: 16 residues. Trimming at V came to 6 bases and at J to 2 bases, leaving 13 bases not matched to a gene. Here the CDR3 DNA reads TGTGCCAGCTCCCCAAGGGGAGCGGGGACGGCCTACGAGCAGTACTTC. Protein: CASSPRGAGTAYEQYF.

The CDR3 spells CASSQVGGRTEAFF. DNA of the CDR3: TGTGCCAGCAGCCAAGTCGGGGGAAGGACTGAAGCTTTCTTT. This chain links TRBV3-1 (or the pseudogene TRBV3-2) with TRBJ1-1, with D possibly being TRBD1 (5 bases). This CDR3 contains 14 residues. Germline values: CDR1 LGHDT, CDR2 YNNKEL (reference sequence). V was pared by 1 base and J by 5 bases, with 11 bases between.

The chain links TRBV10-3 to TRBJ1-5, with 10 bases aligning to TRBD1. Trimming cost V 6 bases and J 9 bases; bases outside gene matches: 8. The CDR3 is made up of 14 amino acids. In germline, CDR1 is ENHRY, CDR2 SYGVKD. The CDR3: CAIRGGTGDGPQHF. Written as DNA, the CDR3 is TGTGCCATCAGAGGGGGGACAGGGGACGGGCCCCAGCATTTT.

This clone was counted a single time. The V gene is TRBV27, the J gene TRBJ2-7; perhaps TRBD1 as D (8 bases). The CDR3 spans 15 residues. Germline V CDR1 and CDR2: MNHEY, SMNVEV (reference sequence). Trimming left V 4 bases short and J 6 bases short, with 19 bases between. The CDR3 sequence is CASSSRQGRVGEQYF. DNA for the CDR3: TGTGCCAGCAGTTCTAGACAGGGGAGGGTCGGCGAGCAGTACTTC.

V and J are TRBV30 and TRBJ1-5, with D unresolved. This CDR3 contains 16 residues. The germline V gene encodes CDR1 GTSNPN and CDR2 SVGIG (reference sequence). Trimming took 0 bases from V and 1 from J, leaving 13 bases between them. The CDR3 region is CAWSVPAGLSNQPQHF. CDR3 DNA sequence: TGTGCCTGGAGTGTACCCGCGGGGTTGAGCAATCAGCCCCAGCATTTT. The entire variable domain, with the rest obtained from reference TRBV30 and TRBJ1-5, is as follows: SQTIHQWPATLVQPVGSPLSLECTVEGTSNPNLYWYRQAAGRGLQLLFYSVGIGQISSEVPQNLSASRPQDRQFILSSKKLLLSDSGFYLCAWSVPAGLSNQPQHFGDGTRLSIL.